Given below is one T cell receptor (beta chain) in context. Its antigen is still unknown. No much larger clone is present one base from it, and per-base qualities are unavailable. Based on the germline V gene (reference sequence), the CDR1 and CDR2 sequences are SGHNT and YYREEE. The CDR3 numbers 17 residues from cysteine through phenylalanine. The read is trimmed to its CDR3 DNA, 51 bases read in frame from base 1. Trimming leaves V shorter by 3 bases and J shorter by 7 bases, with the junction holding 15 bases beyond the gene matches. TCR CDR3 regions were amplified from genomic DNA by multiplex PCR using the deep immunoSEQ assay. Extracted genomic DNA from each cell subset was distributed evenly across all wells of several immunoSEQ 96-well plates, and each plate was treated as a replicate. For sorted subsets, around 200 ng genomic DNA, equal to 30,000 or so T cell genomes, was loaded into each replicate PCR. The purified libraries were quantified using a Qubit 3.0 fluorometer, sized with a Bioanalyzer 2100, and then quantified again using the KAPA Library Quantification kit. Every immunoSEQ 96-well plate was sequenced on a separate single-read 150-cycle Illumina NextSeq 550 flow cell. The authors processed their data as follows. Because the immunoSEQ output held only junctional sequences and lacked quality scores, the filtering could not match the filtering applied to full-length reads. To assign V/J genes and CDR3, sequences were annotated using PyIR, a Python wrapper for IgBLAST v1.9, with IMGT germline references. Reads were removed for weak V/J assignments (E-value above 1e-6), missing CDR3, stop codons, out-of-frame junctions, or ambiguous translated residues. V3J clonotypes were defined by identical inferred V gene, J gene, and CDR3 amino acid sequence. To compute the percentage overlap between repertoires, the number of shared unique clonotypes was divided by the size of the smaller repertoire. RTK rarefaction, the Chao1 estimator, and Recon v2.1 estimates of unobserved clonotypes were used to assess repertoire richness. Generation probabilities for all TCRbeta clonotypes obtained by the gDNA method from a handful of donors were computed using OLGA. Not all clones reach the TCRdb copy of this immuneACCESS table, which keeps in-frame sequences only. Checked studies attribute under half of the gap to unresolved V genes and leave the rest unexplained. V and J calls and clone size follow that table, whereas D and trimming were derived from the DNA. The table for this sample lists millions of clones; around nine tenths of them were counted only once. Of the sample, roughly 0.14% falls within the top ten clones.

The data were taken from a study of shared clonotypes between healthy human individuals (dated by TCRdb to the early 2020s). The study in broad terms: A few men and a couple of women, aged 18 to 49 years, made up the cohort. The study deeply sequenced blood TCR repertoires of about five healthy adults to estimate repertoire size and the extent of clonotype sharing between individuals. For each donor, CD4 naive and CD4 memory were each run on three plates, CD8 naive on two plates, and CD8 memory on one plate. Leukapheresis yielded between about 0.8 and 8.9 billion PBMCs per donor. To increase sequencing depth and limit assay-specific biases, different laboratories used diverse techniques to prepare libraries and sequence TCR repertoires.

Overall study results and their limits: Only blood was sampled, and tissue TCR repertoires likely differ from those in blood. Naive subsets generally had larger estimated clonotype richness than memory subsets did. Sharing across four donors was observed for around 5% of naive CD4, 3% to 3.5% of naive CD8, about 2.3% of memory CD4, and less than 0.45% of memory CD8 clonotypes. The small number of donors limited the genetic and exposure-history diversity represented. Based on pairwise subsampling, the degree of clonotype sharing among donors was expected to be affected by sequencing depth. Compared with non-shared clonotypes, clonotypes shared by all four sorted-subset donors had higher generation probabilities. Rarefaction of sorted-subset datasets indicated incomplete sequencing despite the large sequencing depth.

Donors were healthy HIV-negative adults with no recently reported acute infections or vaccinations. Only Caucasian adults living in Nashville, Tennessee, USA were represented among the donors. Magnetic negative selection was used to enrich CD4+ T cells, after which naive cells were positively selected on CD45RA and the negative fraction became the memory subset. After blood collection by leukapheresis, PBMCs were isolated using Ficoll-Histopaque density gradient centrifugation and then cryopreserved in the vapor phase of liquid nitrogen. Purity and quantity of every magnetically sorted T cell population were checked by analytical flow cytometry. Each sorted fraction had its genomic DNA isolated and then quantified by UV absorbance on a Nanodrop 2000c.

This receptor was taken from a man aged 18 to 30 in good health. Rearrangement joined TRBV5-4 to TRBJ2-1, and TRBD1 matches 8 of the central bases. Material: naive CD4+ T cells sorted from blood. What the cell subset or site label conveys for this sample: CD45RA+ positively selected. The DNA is TGTGCCAGCAGCTCCGTCCAGGGGGCTGGGGCAGGTAATGAGCAGTTCTTC. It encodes CASSSVQGAGAGNEQFF.